This T cell receptor beta chain was identified during a study of molecular identifiers for immune sequencing clone quantification. The wider study: Naive CD8 cell RNA, from about 20,000 or 100,000 cells, was split five ways in replicates, with four sequenced.

It was with previously described methods and listed TCR primers that bulk TCR libraries were made. TCRdb re-called the PCR reads through MiXCR, storing one row per CDR3 protein. This table has just over 95,000 distinct CDR3 sequences, approximately 24% appearing once. Naive CD8 libraries came from roughly 20,000 to 1,000,000 sorted cells with 10%, 30% or 50% RNA. In the sort, naive CD8 T cells were defined as CD8+CD4-CCR7+CD45RA+. Germline CDR1 and CDR2: SNHLY and FYNNEI. The CDR3 runs to 13 residues. V was pared by 9 bases and J by 5 bases, with 6 bases of the junction left unmatched. This clonotype was seen ten or more times.

Sequencing input: naive CD8+ T cells from blood, with Jurkat cell RNA spiked in. The subset here: FACS-sorted CD8+CD4-CCR7+CD45RA+ naive T cells. The rearrangement uses TRBV2 and TRBJ2-3; TRBD2 matches 9 bases. The TCR sequence derives from a human donor in good health. Some libraries in this study had Jurkat cell RNA spiked in. CDR3 loop: CASFSGSGDTQYF. The CDR3 nucleotides read TGTGCCAGTTTTAGCGGGAGCGGAGATACGCAGTATTTT.